These 17 T cell receptor beta chains share one sample of origin, sequenced in a study of post-analysis software for immune sequencing data (dated by TCRdb to about 2015). General findings and caveats noted by the study authors: Significantly higher frequencies in patients than in controls were found for five or six TRBV segments, including TRBV5-6, TRBV5-1 and TRBV20-1.

Their antigens remain unidentified. The library relied on PCR. The data were produced on an Illumina HiSeq 2500. To reduce PCR and sequencing biases, unique molecular identifiers were built into the TCR beta cDNA libraries. TCRdb applied fastp at Q25 and MiXCR to the public reads, then kept only in-frame beta chains. A single entry per CDR3 protein holds the most common genes and DNA from its merged rows. A total of 430,000 or so distinct CDR3 sequences appear in this sample, about 39% of them only once. Less than 8% of the sample belongs to the ten largest clones. Sequencing was done on a sample of blood. These receptor sequences come from a girl aged 2 to 10 with multiple sclerosis.

This chain uses TRBV4-2 with TRBJ1-1; D unclear. This CDR3 spans 15 amino acids. The germline CDR1 and CDR2 sequences are LGHNA and YNFKEQ. Trimming took 4 bases from V and 1 from J, leaving 13 bases between them. The CDR3 sequence is CASSPGFQRNTEAFF. The CDR3 coding sequence is TGTGCCAGCAGCCCCGGGTTCCAGAGGAACACTGAAGCTTTCTTT.

Here the CDR3 reads CSVESLSYTF. The CDR3 DNA reads as TGCAGCGTTGAAAGTTTGAGTTACACCTTC. The J gene is TRBJ1-2, the V gene TRBV29-1; D not resolved. CDR3 length: 10 residues. The germline V gene encodes CDR1 SQVTM and CDR2 ANQGSEA. Trimming took off 2 bases at V and 11 bases at J, with 9 bases between the two ends.

This clonotype occurred once. The chain employs TRBV6-5 and TRBJ2-1; 8 nucleotides align to TRBD1. The V and J ends lost 7 bases and 0 bases, in that order; junction bases with no gene match: 5. The CDR3 spans 15 residues. Per germline, CDR1 MNHEY and CDR2 SVGAGI. The CDR3 protein is CASKRTGGSYNEQFF. The CDR3 coding sequence is TGTGCCAGCAAACGAACAGGGGGCTCCTACAATGAGCAGTTCTTC.

This CDR3 is CAITSTRRISGGAREQYF. CDR3 DNA sequence: TGTGCCATCACCTCTACCCGGAGGATTAGCGGGGGGGCTCGGGAGCAGTACTTC. The V and J genes are TRBV10-3 and TRBJ2-5; 11 bases map to TRBD2. The ends lost 7 bases at V and 11 bases at J; junction bases unmatched: 24. The CDR3 is 18 amino acids. CDR1 ENHRY and CDR2 SYGVKD come from the germline V gene.

This clonotype was counted a few times. The chain combines TRBV27 with TRBJ2-1; D may correspond to TRBD1 or TRBD2 (5 bases each). This CDR3 has 13 residues. CDR1 MNHEY and CDR2 SMNVEV come from the germline V gene (reference sequence). V lost 1 base and J 5 bases, leaving 6 bases between the germline ends. CDR3 nucleotides: TGTGCCAGCAGTTTATGGGACGACAATGAGCAGTTCTTC. It encodes CASSLWDDNEQFF.

The chain joins TRBV3-1 to TRBJ2-7; 8 bases fit TRBD1. Germline CDR1 is LGHDT and CDR2 is YNNKEL (reference sequence). J lost 5 bases, V lost 3 bases, and 6 bases had no gene match. The CDR3 spans 14 residues. CDR3 nucleotides: TGTGCCAGCAGCCACACGGACAGGGTTGACGAGCAGTACTTC. Its translation is CASSHTDRVDEQYF.

This clonotype was detected only a few times. V gene TRBV7-3 combines with J gene TRBJ2-1; D remains unclear. The CDR3 sequence is 15 residues long. The germline V gene has CDR1 SGHTA and CDR2 FQGTGA. The V end was cut by 6 bases, the J end by 4 bases, with 16 bases between. The CDR3 reads CASSRASTEYNEQFF. In DNA form, the CDR3 reads TGTGCCAGCAGTCGAGCATCTACAGAGTACAATGAGCAGTTCTTC.

The chain joins TRBV9 to TRBJ1-2, with unresolved D. The CDR3 loop spans 15 amino acids. Germline CDR1 and CDR2: SGDLS and YYNGEE. V gave up 0 bases and J gave up 7 bases, with 16 bases separating them. Here the CDR3 DNA reads TGTGCCAGCAGCGTAGTCCCCGGCCAGTACTCTGGCTACACCTTC. This codes for CASSVVPGQYSGYTF.

There are a few counts of this clonotype. CDR3 coding DNA: TGCAGCGCCCGACAGGTTAAGGGTTACAATGAGCAGTTCTTC. Translating it yields CSARQVKGYNEQFF. The chain combines TRBV29-1 with TRBJ2-1, with D perhaps TRBD1 (6 bases). V was pared by 7 bases and J by 4 bases, with 17 bases between. This CDR3 contains 14 residues. Germline lookup yields CDR1 SQVTM and CDR2 ANQGSEA.

The chain links TRBV5-6 to TRBJ1-1; TRBD1 aligns across 7 bases. With 4 bases clipped from V and 8 bases from J, the junction kept 5 bases outside the gene matches. Germline V gives CDR1 SGHDT, CDR2 YYEEEE. This CDR3 comprises 12 residues. The CDR3 DNA follows: TGTGCCAGCAGCAGAGGGACAGTAGAAGCTTTCTTT. Its translation: CASSRGTVEAFF.

The sample holds a few counts of this clonotype. The rearrangement links TRBV7-3 to TRBJ2-1; D uncertain. The germline V and J ends were trimmed by 5 bases and 5 bases, with 19 bases remaining between them. The germline CDR1 and CDR2 sequences are SGHTA and FQGTGA. This CDR3 contains 16 residues. The CDR3, as DNA: TGTGCCAGCAGCCTCCCCGTGGGAAACTTAGACAATGAGCAGTTCTTC. This codes for CASSLPVGNLDNEQFF.

This clonotype was counted only a few times. The chain recombines TRBV29-1 with TRBJ1-1; the D is unclear. Germline V gene data show CDR1 as SQVTM and CDR2 as ANQGSEA. The CDR3 length is 13 residues. The ends were cut back, 3 bases at V and 0 bases at J, with 8 bases in the middle. In DNA, the CDR3 is TGCAGCGTTGATGGAGGATTGAACACTGAAGCTTTCTTT. Residues: CSVDGGLNTEAFF.

The gene calls are TRBV5-1 and TRBJ2-3; D ambiguous. Trimming stripped 4 bases from V and 2 bases from J, with 11 bases between. Germline V gives CDR1 SGHRS, CDR2 YFSETQ. The CDR3 contains 14 residues. CDR3 nucleotides: TGCGCCAGCAGCCTGCTCAAAGCCACAGATACGCAGTATTTT. As protein: CASSLLKATDTQYF.

The rearrangement uses TRBV4-3 and TRBJ1-2; 8 nucleotides agree with TRBD1. V gave up 1 base and J gave up 1 base; unmatched junction bases: 11. Per the germline V gene, CDR1 is LGHNA and CDR2 is YSLEER. The CDR3 totals 18 residues. Here the CDR3 DNA reads TGCGCCAGCAGCCAAGGATTCTTCCTTGACAGGGGTAACTATGGCTACACCTTC. Translating it yields CASSQGFFLDRGNYGYTF.

V is TRBV7-2 and J is TRBJ1-1; D is unclear. Germline lookup yields CDR1 SGHTA and CDR2 FQGNSA. With 1 base removed from V and 0 bases from J, the gap between germline ends came to 6 bases. The CDR3 spans 14 residues. This CDR3 reads CASSLGSLNTEAFF. CDR3 in DNA: TGTGCCAGCAGCTTAGGCAGCCTGAACACTGAAGCTTTCTTT.

This clonotype was counted a few times. DNA for the CDR3: TGCAGCGTTGATCGGGAGACTGAAGCTTTCTTT. This sequence encodes CSVDRETEAFF. The gene calls are TRBV29-1 and TRBJ1-1; the D is unclear. Per germline, CDR1 SQVTM and CDR2 ANQGSEA. Trimming shortened V by 3 bases and J by 5 bases, and 7 bases separated the two germline ends. The CDR3 totals 11 residues.

This chain uses TRBV20-1 with TRBJ1-5, with D perhaps matching TRBD1 (6 bases). Trimming removed 2 bases from V and 5 bases from J, with 13 bases in between. The CDR3 length is 14 residues. Germline CDR1 is DFQATT and CDR2 is SNEGSKA (reference sequence). CDR3: CSARLGGADQPQHF. The CDR3 region has the DNA TGCAGTGCTAGATTGGGGGGCGCAGATCAGCCCCAGCATTTT.